These 13 T cell receptor beta chains share one sample of origin, sequenced in a study of shared clonotypes between healthy human individuals. TCRdb's copy holds only in-frame clones and misses some; the assay was immunoSEQ multiplex PCR. Here the sample spans 900,000 to 1,200,000 clones, 70% to 80% being singletons. The sequenced sample consisted of memory CD4+ T cells from PBMCs. Described subset: CD45RA-negative fraction. The receptors here all came from a man between 18 and 29 years old in good health. Some clones in this sample may be carry-over from other donors' samples.

The chain carries TRBV6-1 and TRBJ1-5; D remains unclear. The CDR3 covers 16 residues. The germline V gene encodes CDR1 MNHNS and CDR2 SASEGT. Trimming left V 2 bases short and J 0 bases short, with 11 bases between. The CDR3, as DNA: TGTGCCAGCAGTGAACAAGGATACTATAGCAATCAGCCCCAGCATTTT. It encodes CASSEQGYYSNQPQHF.

V is TRBV2 and J is TRBJ1-2; D is unclear. The CDR3 contains 11 residues. V shed 7 bases and J shed 3 bases, with 6 bases lying between them. Germline V gene sequence: CDR1 SNHLY, CDR2 FYNNEI. The CDR3, as DNA: TGTGCCAGCAATGTTCACTATGGCTACACCTTC. It encodes CASNVHYGYTF.

V and J are TRBV6-6 and TRBJ1-1; no clear D gene. The CDR3 consists of 15 residues. Per the germline V gene, CDR1 is MNHNY and CDR2 is SVGAGI (reference sequence). V lost 7 bases to trimming and J lost 1 base, with 16 bases between them. The CDR3 region is CASTYSREGNTEAFF. The CDR3 nucleotides read TGTGCCAGCACCTACTCGCGGGAAGGGAACACTGAAGCTTTCTTT.

The chain has TRBV5-1 and TRBJ2-3; possible D gene TRBD1, 5 bases. This CDR3 spans 13 amino acids. V gave up 3 bases and J gave up 5 bases, with 10 bases separating them. The V gene's germline CDR1 is SGHRS and CDR2 YFSETQ. This chain's CDR3 is CASSWTSLDTQYF. The DNA of the CDR3 is TGCGCCAGCAGCTGGACAAGCTTAGATACGCAGTATTTT.

The chain joins TRBV7-9 to TRBJ2-1, with D tentatively TRBD2 (5 bases). The CDR3 length is 16 residues. Trimming pared 0 bases from V and 2 bases from J, leaving 11 bases between. Germline CDR1 reads SEHNR; CDR2 reads FQNEAQ (reference sequence). The CDR3 nucleotides read TGTGCCAGCAGCTTAGCGCGGCGGAGGCCCTACAATGAGCAGTTCTTC. This encodes CASSLARRRPYNEQFF.

V usage is TRBV6-4 and J usage is TRBJ2-1, with D perhaps TRBD1 or TRBD2 (5 bases each). The germline V gene has CDR1 MRHNA and CDR2 SNTAGT. The CDR3 covers 15 residues. V lost 2 bases to trimming and J lost 5 bases, with 13 bases between them. The DNA of the CDR3 is TGTGCCAGCAGTGACCAAATCCGAGGGGACAATGAGCAGTTCTTC. It codes for CASSDQIRGDNEQFF.

This clone was observed many times. The chain is built from TRBV30 and TRBJ1-4, with 8 nucleotides matching TRBD1. V lost 5 bases and J lost 11; bases outside the gene matches: 4. Germline lookup yields CDR1 GTSNPN and CDR2 SVGIG (reference sequence). The CDR3 has 11 amino acids. The CDR3: CAWGQGEKLFF. In DNA, the CDR3 is TGTGCCTGGGGACAGGGAGAGAAACTGTTTTTT.

This chain connects TRBV6-5 to TRBJ2-4, with D possibly matching TRBD2 (5 bases). The CDR3 spans 11 residues. V gave up 6 bases and J gave up 6 bases, with 6 bases separating them. CDR1 and CDR2 from the germline V gene are MNHEY and SVGAGI. The CDR3 is CASRAGNIQYF. CDR3 in DNA: TGTGCCAGCAGGGCGGGAAACATTCAGTACTTC.

The chain carries TRBV28 and TRBJ2-1; D uncertain. Looked up from germline, CDR1 is MDHEN and CDR2 is SYDVKM. The CDR3 length is 16 residues. V was shortened by 3 bases and J by 4 bases, with 16 bases between the two germline ends. In DNA form, the CDR3 reads TGTGCCAGCAGTTTGGTAATTGACCCAGTTTACAATGAGCAGTTCTTC. This sequence encodes CASSLVIDPVYNEQFF.

The sample holds a few counts of this clone. The chain uses TRBV28 and TRBJ1-5; D gene unclear. Germline CDR1 and CDR2: MDHEN and SYDVKM. CDR3 size: 13 residues. V was trimmed by 8 bases and J by 11 bases, leaving 19 bases between them. The CDR3 spells CASGVKEDKAQHF. The CDR3 DNA reads TGTGCCAGCGGAGTAAAAGAAGATAAAGCCCAGCATTTT.

Concerning this clone itself: Other DNA sequences of this sample code for an identical CDR3. This chain joins TRBV28 and TRBJ1-5; D may be TRBD1 (5 bases). Between the trimmed V and J ends, which lost 0 bases and 0 bases, there was a span of 6 bases. This CDR3 region has 15 residues. Looked up from germline, CDR1 is MDHEN and CDR2 is SYDVKM. The CDR3 is CASSLWGPSNQPQHF. The DNA of the CDR3 is TGTGCCAGCAGTTTATGGGGGCCTAGCAATCAGCCCCAGCATTTT.

For the CDR3, the DNA is TGTGCCAGCAGCCAAGCGTCCGGCTCCAATAACTATGGCTACACCTTC. This sequence encodes CASSQASGSNNYGYTF. The chain is built from TRBV14 and TRBJ1-2; D is undetermined. Germline CDR1 SGHDN, CDR2 FVKESK. Trimming cost V 1 base and J 1 base, with 13 bases left between them. This CDR3 is built from 16 residues.

The chain is built from TRBV10-3 and TRBJ2-1; TRBD2 matches 10 bases. Germline-derived CDR1 and CDR2 are ENHRY and SYGVKD. The CDR3 contains 17 residues. The junction had 8 bases not matched to a gene; V was cut back by 6 bases and J by 0 bases. The CDR3 nucleotides read TGTGCCATCAGAGCCGGGACTAGCGCTAGCTCCTACAATGAGCAGTTCTTC. Protein: CAIRAGTSASSYNEQFF.